This is a list of T cell receptor beta chains from one sample in a study of blood T cells in healthy people across ages. TCRdb re-called the 5' RACE reads with MiXCR, one entry per CDR3 protein. The data hold hundreds of thousands of distinct CDR3 sequences, with roughly three fifths observed a single time. The source material was blood. These receptors all come from a man aged 40-49 years in good health. Each CDR3 is given with its conserved first and last residue.

>TRBJ2-1|TRBV7-9
CASSPRDNSYNEQFF
>TRBJ2-5|TRBV21-1
CASSNVRDSQETQYF
>TRBJ2-6|TRBV29-1
CSVEGLGTASSGANVLTF
>TRBJ2-5|TRBV9
CASSVSQGHLQETQYF
>TRBJ2-7|TRBV29-1
CSAERGGSSYEQYF
>TRBJ1-1|TRBV20-1
CSARDTGRGNTEAFF
>TRBJ2-1|TRBV5-1
CASSLWTSGRVVGEQFF
>TRBJ1-2|TRBV29-1
CSVTRDRGGYTF
>TRBJ2-6|TRBV7-2
CASSLQRQQLSGANVLTF
>TRBJ1-5|TRBV20-1
CSARSQGILAGQPQHF
>TRBJ1-1|TRBV27
CASSSNPYRGLNTEAFF
>TRBJ2-3|TRBV27
CASSPRGLYTDTQYF
>TRBJ1-1|TRBV20-1
CSARAVQGAKNTEAFF
>TRBJ1-5|TRBV20-1
CSARPEDRADGNQPQHF
>TRBJ1-5|TRBV25-1
CASSAPLGPQHF
>TRBJ2-7|TRBV14
CASSQGIRGYEQYF
>TRBJ2-5|TRBV6-2/TRBV6-3
CASSKGQGSVQETQYF
>TRBJ2-1|TRBV20-1
CSARRANSYNEQFF
>TRBJ1-5|TRBV21-1
CASSNGAGTDYSNQPQHF
>TRBJ1-1|TRBV20-1
CSARTVGQAKEEAFF
>NA|TRBV5-5
CASSLRTSGPSYEQYF
>TRBJ1-5|TRBV3-1
CASSQEVGGSGNQPQHF
>TRBJ1-6|TRBV14
CASSNINRPGTPGDRSPLHF
>TRBJ2-1|TRBV20-1
CSARDLREGYNEQFF
>TRBJ2-3|TRBV4-2
CASSRQLAVGTDTQYF
>NA|TRBV20-1
CSANHRDSTYEQYF
>NA|TRBV20-1
CSARLGLGFNIQYF
>TRBJ2-3|TRBV24-1
CATSDLADSTDTQYF
>NA|TRBV3-1
CASSQDLASLSEQYF
>TRBJ1-2|TRBV6-1
CASSERFDRRNYGYTF
>TRBJ1-1|TRBV29-1
CSVEEGKFAFF
>TRBJ2-2|TRBV29-1
CSARRGPGEITGELFF
>TRBJ2-7|TRBV5-6
CASSSTDFDEQYF
>TRBJ2-7|TRBV20-1
CSANSPGQKLEQYF
>TRBJ2-4|TRBV7-2
CASSLAQGWGDIQYF
>TRBJ2-3|TRBV27
CASSHGSTDTQYF
>TRBJ2-1|TRBV5-1
CASSLVTSGGAAEQFF
>TRBJ2-5|TRBV2
CASSDDTGGGETQYF
>TRBJ2-3|TRBV11-2
CASSTGGPDTQYF
>TRBJ2-3|TRBV20-1
CSATGLAFSTDTQYF
>TRBJ1-2|TRBV3-1
CASSQERRTPFYGYTF
>TRBJ2-1|TRBV7-3
CASSSDRDSYNEQFF
>TRBJ2-3|TRBV27
CASSSDRIRWSDTQYF
>TRBJ2-4|TRBV5-1
CASSLESSGEIAKNIQYF
>NA|TRBV24-1
CATSGSAVIDNEQYF
>TRBJ2-5|TRBV3-1
CASSDRTRDQETQYF
>TRBJ2-1|TRBV6-2/TRBV6-3
CASTPLAGVEQFF
>TRBJ2-7|TRBV7-8
CASSLVTKGEGGDEQYF
>TRBJ2-7|TRBV11-2
CASSPTRAAVLYF
>TRBJ2-1|TRBV14
CASSQRLGEQFF
>TRBJ2-1|TRBV7-6
CASSHGDRGAWNEQFF
>TRBJ2-5|TRBV7-6
CASSLEGDRGYETQYF
>NA|TRBV7-9
CASSLIEGGETQYF